Detailed here is one T cell receptor (beta chain). This entry belongs to a study of blood T cell repertoires in COVID-19. About the study: COVID-19 samples collected from the United States, Italy and Spain covered acute and convalescent phases. Nucleic acid was either cDNA or gDNA, and it came from T cells, B-cell-depleted T cells, or PBMCs.

Authors' processing steps: Estimated nucleated cell counts came from reference gene primer amplification. TCRdb's table, derived via immunoSEQ multiplex PCR, lists solely in-frame clones and lacks some. V and J calls and clone size are copied from that table; D and trimming were computed from the DNA. The table shows 370,000 or so clones, with 70% to 85% occurring only once. The source of this sequence is a human donor with acute or convalescent COVID-19. The donor label of this sample is uncertain. The sample was peripheral blood.

The CDR3 sequence is CASKDRGVAEAFF. The CDR3, as DNA: TGTGCCAGCAAGGACAGGGGGGTCGCTGAAGCTTTCTTT. The chain carries TRBV6-5 and TRBJ1-1, with 10 nucleotides matching TRBD1. Germline V gene sequence: CDR1 MNHEY, CDR2 SVGAGI. This CDR3 region has 13 residues. The V and J ends lost 7 bases and 6 bases, in that order; junction bases with no gene match: 5.